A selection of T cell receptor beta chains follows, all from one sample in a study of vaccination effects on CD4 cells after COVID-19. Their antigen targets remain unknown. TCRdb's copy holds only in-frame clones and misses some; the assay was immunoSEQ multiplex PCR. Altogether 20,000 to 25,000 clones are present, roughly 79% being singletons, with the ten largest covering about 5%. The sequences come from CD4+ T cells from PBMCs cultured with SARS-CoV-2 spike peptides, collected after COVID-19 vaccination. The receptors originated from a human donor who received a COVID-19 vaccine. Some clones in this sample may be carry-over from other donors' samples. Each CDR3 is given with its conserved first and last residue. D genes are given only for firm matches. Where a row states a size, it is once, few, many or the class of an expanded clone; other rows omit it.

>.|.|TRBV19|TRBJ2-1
TGTGCCAGTAGTATAGACCTGGTTGCGGCGGGTGGGTACAATGAGCAGTTCTTC
CASSIDLVAAGGYNEQFF
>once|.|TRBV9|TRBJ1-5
TGTGCCAGCAGCCCTTTCGGGACATTGGGACAGCCCCAGCATTTT
CASSPFGTLGQPQHF
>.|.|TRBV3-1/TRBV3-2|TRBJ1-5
TGTGCCAGCAGACGAGGTAGCAATCAGCCCCAGCATTTT
CASRRGSNQPQHF
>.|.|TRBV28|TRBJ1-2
TGTGCCAGCAGCGTAGTAGGGGGCTACACCTTC
CASSVVGGYTF
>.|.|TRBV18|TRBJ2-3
TGTGCCAGCTCACACCCCGGGCAGGGAACAGATACGCAGTATTTT
CASSHPGQGTDTQYF
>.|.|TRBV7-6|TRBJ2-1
TGTGCCAGCAGCCTCGGGATTAACGAGGCCAATGAGCAGTTCTTC
CASSLGINEANEQFF
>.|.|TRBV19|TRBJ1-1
TGTGCCAGTAGTATAGGGACAGCCATGGCTGAAGCTTTCTTT
CASSIGTAMAEAFF
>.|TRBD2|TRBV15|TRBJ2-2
TGTGCCATCCCAGCGGGGGGGCCTAGGTCCGGGGAGCTGTTTTTT
CAIPAGGPRSGELFF
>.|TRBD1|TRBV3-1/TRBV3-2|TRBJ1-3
TGTGCCAGCAGCCTCAGCAGGGGGGGTGGAAACACCATATATTTT
CASSLSRGGGNTIYF
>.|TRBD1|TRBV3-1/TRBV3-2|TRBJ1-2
TGTGCCAGCAGCCAAGCGGGACAGGGTTATGGCTACACCTTC
CASSQAGQGYGYTF
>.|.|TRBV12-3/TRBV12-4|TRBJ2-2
TGTGCCAGCAGTAACACCGGGGAGCTGTTTTTT
CASSNTGELFF
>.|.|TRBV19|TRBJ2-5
TGTGCCAGTAGTAAGAATACGTACCAAGAGACCCAGTACTTC
CASSKNTYQETQYF
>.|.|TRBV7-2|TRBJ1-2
TGTGCCAGCAGCGACCAGGGATATGGCTACACCTTC
CASSDQGYGYTF
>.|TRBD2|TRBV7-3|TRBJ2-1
TGTGCCAGCAGCGCGAGCGGGGGGGGGTACAATGAGCAGTTCTTC
CASSASGGGYNEQFF
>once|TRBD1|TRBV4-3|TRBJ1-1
TGCGCCAGCAGCCAACCGGGACAGCGGAACACTGAAGCTTTCTTT
CASSQPGQRNTEAFF
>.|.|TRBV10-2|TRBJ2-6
TGCGCCAATAAACCGACAGGGAACGGGGGCTCTGGGGCCAACGTCCTGACTTTC
CANKPTGNGGSGANVLTF
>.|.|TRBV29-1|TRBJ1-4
TGCAGCGTTGAATGGGCAGGGGAACCTAATGAAAAACTGTTTTTT
CSVEWAGEPNEKLFF
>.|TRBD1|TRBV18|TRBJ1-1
TGTGCCAGCTCACAGGGACAGTTTAACACTGAAGCTTTCTTT
CASSQGQFNTEAFF
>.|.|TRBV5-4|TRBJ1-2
TGTGCCAGCAGCTTCGTACAGGGCCATGGCTACACCTTC
CASSFVQGHGYTF
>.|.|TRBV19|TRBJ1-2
TGTGCCAGTACGGGACTACCCAACTATGGCTACACCTTC
CASTGLPNYGYTF
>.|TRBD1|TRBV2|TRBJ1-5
TGTGCCAGCAGTTCCGACAGGGGCAATCAGCCCCAGCATTTT
CASSSDRGNQPQHF
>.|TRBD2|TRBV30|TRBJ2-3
TGTGCCTGGAGTGTAGGCGGGGGGGATCCAGATACGCAGTATTTT
CAWSVGGGDPDTQYF
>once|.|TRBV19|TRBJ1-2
TGTGCCAGTATAAAGGCTTCAGGGGTGGGCTATGGCTACACCTTC
CASIKASGVGYGYTF
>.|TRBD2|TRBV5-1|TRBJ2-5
TGCGCCAGCAGCTTAGCCCCCCAGTCGAGCGGGGGTCGACAAGAGACCCAGTACTTC
CASSLAPQSSGGRQETQYF
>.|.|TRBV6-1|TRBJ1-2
TGTGCCAGCAGTGAAGGCACAGCCTATGGCTACACCTTC
CASSEGTAYGYTF
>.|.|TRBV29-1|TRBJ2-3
TGCAGCGTTGAGGGTTTGAACAGTCGATCCACAGATACGCAGTATTTT
CSVEGLNSRSTDTQYF
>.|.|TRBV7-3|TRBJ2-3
TGTGCCAGCAGCTTAATGCAAGGGGGGACGCCGCAGTATTTT
CASSLMQGGTPQYF